This paragraph reports one TCR beta chain. Its matching antigen is unknown. This sample was included in a study of blood T cells in healthy people across ages. Study outcomes and limitations: A roughly linear age-dependent decrease characterized TCR beta diversity per million T cells. Changes seen in expanded clonotypes were possibly confounded by donor CMV status left unknown.

Sample donors were healthy Caucasian individuals that came from Russia, aged roughly 6 to 100. Samples each yielded at least 5 micrograms of total RNA. Then a second PCR, running roughly 6 to 11 cycles, was carried out with a sample-barcoded 5' primer and a J-beta primer mix. TCRdb analysed the 5' RACE reads with MiXCR anew, one entry per CDR3 protein. The table shows roughly 680,000 distinct CDR3 sequences, with more than 45% occurring only once. With 10 bases removed from V and 11 bases from J, the gap between germline ends came to 26 bases. Germline values: CDR1 MNHNY, CDR2 SVGAGI (reference sequence). CDR3 length equals 14 residues.

The J gene is TRBJ2-5, the V gene TRBV6-6; maybe TRBD2 (7 bases). The source of this sequence is a woman of 80 years or more in good health. The sample comprised blood. The CDR3 coding sequence is TGTGCCATCAGCCCAATGACGGGGGGCCTTGAGCAGTACTTC. It encodes CAISPMTGGLEQYF.